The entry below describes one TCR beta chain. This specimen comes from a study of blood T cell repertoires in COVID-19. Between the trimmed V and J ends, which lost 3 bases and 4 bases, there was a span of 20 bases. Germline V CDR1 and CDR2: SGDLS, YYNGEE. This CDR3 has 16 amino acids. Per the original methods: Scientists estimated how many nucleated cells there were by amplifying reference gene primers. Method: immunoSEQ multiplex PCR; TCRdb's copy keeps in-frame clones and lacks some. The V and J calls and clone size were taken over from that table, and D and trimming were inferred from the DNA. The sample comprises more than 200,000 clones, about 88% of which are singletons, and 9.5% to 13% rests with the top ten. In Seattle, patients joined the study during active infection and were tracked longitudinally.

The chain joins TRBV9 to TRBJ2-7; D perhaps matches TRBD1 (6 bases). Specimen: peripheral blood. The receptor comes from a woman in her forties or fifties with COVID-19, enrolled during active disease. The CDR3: CASSAMSQGSLYEQYF. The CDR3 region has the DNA TGTGCCAGCAGCGCCATGTCACAGGGTAGCTTGTACGAGCAGTACTTC.